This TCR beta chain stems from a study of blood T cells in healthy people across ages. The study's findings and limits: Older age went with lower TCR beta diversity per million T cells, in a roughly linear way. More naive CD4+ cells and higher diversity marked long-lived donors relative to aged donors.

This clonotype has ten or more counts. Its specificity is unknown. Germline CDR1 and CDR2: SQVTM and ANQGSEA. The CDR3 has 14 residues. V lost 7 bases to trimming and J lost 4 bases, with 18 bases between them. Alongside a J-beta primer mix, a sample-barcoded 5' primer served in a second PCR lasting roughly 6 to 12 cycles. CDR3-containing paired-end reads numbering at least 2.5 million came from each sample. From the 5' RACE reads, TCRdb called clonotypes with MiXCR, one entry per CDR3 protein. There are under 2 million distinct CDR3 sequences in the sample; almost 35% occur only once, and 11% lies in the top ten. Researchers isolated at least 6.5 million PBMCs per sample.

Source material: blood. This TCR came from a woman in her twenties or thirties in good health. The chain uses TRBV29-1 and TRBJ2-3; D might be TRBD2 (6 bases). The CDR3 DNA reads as TGCAGCGCCCCGCGGGGCCACGAGGCAGATACGCAGTATTTT. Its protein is CSAPRGHEADTQYF.